This T cell receptor (beta chain) was sequenced for a study of Ad26.COV2.S vaccination and SARS-CoV-2 variants listed by TCRdb under 2021. Some background on the complete study: Vaccine-arm donors were drawn from COV1001, a multicentre, randomized, double-blind, placebo-controlled phase I-IIa trial of Ad26.COV2.S in healthy adults. Dosing of Ad26.COV2.S was intramuscular, at either 5x10^10 or 1x10^11 viral particles, delivered as one shot or as two shots spaced 56 days apart. TCRbeta repertoire sequencing served as the tool for gauging how specific and how broad the SARS-CoV-2-reactive T cell receptors were following Ad26.COV2.S vaccination. The TCR-sequenced set comprised around 30 samples: some 20 Ad26.COV2.S vaccine recipients, 5 placebo recipients and 8 SARS-CoV-2 convalescent individuals. Trial participants were randomized into five groups of five, in which low-dose or high-dose Ad26.COV2.S was given once or twice, or placebo was given on both occasions. Investigators did not know the trial group allocation while performing experiments and assessing outcomes.

V lost 5 bases and J lost 3 bases; the stretch between them is 10 bases long. CDR1 LNHDA and CDR2 SQIVND were looked up in the germline V gene (reference sequence). The CDR3 goes from the cysteine to the phenylalanine over 13 residues. Only the CDR3 part of the read is kept: 39 bases, read in frame from the first base. TCRbeta CDR3 regions were sequenced with the immunoSEQ Assay. After extraction, genomic DNA underwent amplification by bias-controlled multiplex PCR, followed by high-throughput sequencing. Turning to the authors' computational methods: To quantify the absolute abundance of each unique TCRbeta CDR3 region, sequences were collapsed and filtered. T cell fraction was estimated by normalization of TCRbeta template counts to usable DNA, with usable DNA being measured through amplification of reference genes present in all nucleated cells. Repertoire TCRs were annotated as SARS-CoV-2-specific by exact matching of V gene, CDR3 amino acid sequence and J gene to a known reactive TCR set. The reference SARS-CoV-2 TCR set came from MIRA and was filtered for enrichment in COVID-19-positive ImmuneCODE repertoires, removing public or cross-reactive TCRs. Using the MIRA antigens, annotated TCRs were further analysed by specific ORF or by position within an ORF. Depth was the summed frequency of annotated unique rearrangements, while breadth was defined as annotated unique rearrangements over total unique productive rearrangements. Group comparisons of TCR breadth used two-sided Wilcoxon rank-sum tests. In TCRdb, the immuneACCESS table is reduced to in-frame sequences with V and J assigned. These tables do not hold every clone; where another copy was compared, an unresolved V gene accounts for under half, and the others remain unexplained. V and J calls and clone size follow that table, whereas D and trimming were derived from the DNA. The sample yields hundreds of thousands of clones; 75% to 90% were counted once. The biggest ten clones account for roughly 5% of the sample.

The treatment or condition label corresponds to: about 20 received Ad26.COV2.S at low or high dose, single or two shots; five or six received placebo; per-sample allocation not given. Repertoires of vaccine and placebo recipients were sequenced from samples taken on day 63 after the first injection. Cohort 1b enrolled roughly 25 adults aged 18-55 years at a single site in Boston, USA, between 29 July and 7 August 2020. Ad26.COV2.S consisted of a replication-incompetent adenovirus type 26 vector by which a prefusion-stabilized SARS-CoV-2 spike protein from the original Wuhan strain was expressed. This clone showed up just once. Its antigen remains unidentified. Per-nucleotide qualities are absent, and no much larger clonotype sits a single base away. Results and caveats for the whole study, not just this receptor: The study was not powered for comparison of responses between vaccine doses or regimens. Vaccine and placebo recipients had comparable non-spike TCR breadth, which fits with the vaccine containing only spike. Ad26.COV2.S recipients had higher spike-specific TCR breadth than placebo recipients (P = 0.0014). The authors noted that the TCR breadth and depth analyses may have underestimated total T cell responses. After vaccination, substantial breadth of spike-specific CD8+ and CD4+ T cell responses was reported.

The sample in question was peripheral blood, obtained in a trial of Ad26.COV2.S vaccine versus placebo. The sequence came from a person aged 18-60 years who received the Ad26.COV2.S COVID-19 vaccine or a placebo. The chain uses TRBV19 and TRBJ1-2; no D segment can be confidently identified. The CDR3 region reads CASSFQEDYGYTF. The bases are TGTGCCAGTAGTTTCCAGGAGGACTATGGCTACACCTTC.